This TCR beta chain emerged from a study of T cells in Graves' hyperthyroidism and ophthalmopathy. This CDR3 is built from 13 residues. CDR1 is SGHKS and CDR2 is YYEKEE in the germline V gene (reference sequence). Trimming pared 5 bases from V and 3 bases from J, leaving 11 bases between. Each patient was aged 18 to 65 and had newly diagnosed hyperthyroidism of under 2 months' duration. From 8.5 to 10 ml of fresh peripheral blood, PBMCs were isolated. RNA transcripts were the template for amplifying TCR beta CDR3 regions. Using the HTBI primer set, a first-round RT-PCR was run on the TCR CDR3. MiXCR, run by TCRdb on the multiplex PCR reads, gives a single entry per CDR3 protein. This table has around 190,000 distinct CDR3 sequences, around 16% appearing once. There are a few counts of this clonotype.

The TCR comes from a woman between 45 and 60 years old with Graves' hyperthyroidism. The chain carries TRBV5-5 and TRBJ2-5, with no clear D. Sequenced input: blood. The CDR3 loop is CASRLSAKETQYF. For the CDR3, the DNA is TGTGCCAGCAGGCTCAGTGCCAAAGAGACCCAGTACTTC.